This T cell receptor beta chain was sequenced for a study of cytomegalovirus exposure and HLA in healthy donors. General study findings and limits: TCR beta chains numbering 164 were designated cytomegalovirus-associated. Researchers reportedly found TCR beta sequences accurately predicted most subjects' HLA-A and HLA-B alleles.

The CDR3 sequence is 13 residues long. Germline CDR1 reads SGHDT; CDR2 reads YYEEEE. Trimming took off 6 bases at V and 0 bases at J, with 9 bases between the two ends. It was with 60 Vbeta and 13 Jbeta primers that the PCR ran. Method: immunoSEQ multiplex PCR; TCRdb's copy keeps in-frame clones and lacks some. The data hold some 130,000 clones, with approximately 80% observed a single time. This clone has a handful of counts. The antigen is unknown. This clonotype was obtained from a man aged 40-50 years in good health and CMV-seronegative. The sample consisted of PBMCs. This rearrangement joins TRBV5-6 to TRBJ1-2, with TRBD1 as a possible D gene (5 bases). Written as DNA, the CDR3 is TGTGCCAGCAAGGGAGGGGCTAACTATGGCTACACCTTC. Translating gives CASKGGANYGYTF.